This record concerns one TCR beta chain sequence. A few counts support this clonotype. Its antigen is still unknown. No qualities accompany the bases; no much larger clone lies one base away. This specimen comes from a study of identical twins (dated by TCRdb to the mid-2010s). With regard to the full study: TCR alpha and beta repertoires from monozygotic twins, unrelated adults of various ages and cord blood were deep-sequenced to test whether fetal clonotypes persist. To rule out contamination, replicate twin experiments were performed at different times with different library preparation protocols.

Receptors were amplified or captured by 5' RACE. Sequencing took place on an Illumina HiSeq 2000. Template switching introduced a universal primer binding site; the final cDNA contained a unique molecular identifier, enabling accurate counting of TCR cDNA molecules. Specific primers in the conserved constant-segment region were used to synthesize first-strand cDNA for the TCR alpha and beta chains. To control for contamination, every cDNA library was double barcoded, receiving both a SMART-Mk sample barcode and Illumina barcodes. TruSeq adapter sequences along with Illumina sample barcodes were introduced in two successive PCR steps. TCR alpha and beta cDNA libraries were sequenced on the Illumina HiSeq platform with custom primers. Regarding the original processing steps: Unique molecular identifiers were extracted from raw reads with MiGEC, and CDR3 positions were determined with MiXCR. For each individual, recombination models were inferred using an EM algorithm with the repgenHMM and IGoR tools. The tcR package in R was used for shared clonotype analysis, with sharing normalized by the product of cloneset sizes. To study raw recombination without the effects of thymic and clonal selection, out-of-frame nonproductive sequences were analyzed. In-frame beta chains were kept once TCRdb had trimmed the public reads at Q25 with fastp and called clones with MiXCR. For every CDR3 protein sequence, its rows merge into one entry that carries the most common genes and DNA. In this record, the V and J calls reflect TCRdb's handling and not the investigators' own analysis. Present in this sample are hundreds of thousands of distinct CDR3 sequences, approximately 18% of which were seen just once. Less than 15% of the sample is taken by the ten largest.

The study at large found these results: A weaker excess of twin sharing was found in beta out-of-frame sequences because the signal-to-noise ratio was lowered by fewer shared sequences. Abundant cord blood beta clonotypes carried fewer insertions; young adult naive repertoires showed a weaker similar trend, while memory repertoires showed none. Because the same donors could not be followed over many years, the conclusions depended on cross-sectional statistical analysis. Out-of-frame TCR alpha sharing in monozygotic twins was systematically underestimated by recombination models, whereas sharing between unrelated individuals was in agreement with the recombination models. Zero-insertion analyses could be partly confounded by invariant T cells such as MAIT and iNKT, though diverse VJ usage argued against such confounding for most clonotypes. Compared with coincidental sharing between unrelated individuals, out-of-frame TCR alpha sequences shared between twins showed an excess of sequences with low generation probability.

Only healthy Caucasian donors were included. Three pairs of female monozygotic twins, all aged 18 to 29 years, were included in the twin cohort. Peripheral blood mononuclear cells were the source from which RNA for the TCR libraries was isolated. Trimming takes 6 bases from V and 6 bases from J, and the germline ends sit 21 bases apart. Spanning cysteine to phenylalanine, the CDR3 consists of 15 amino acids. Left in the record is the CDR3 DNA by itself, 45 bases read in frame from the first base. CDR1 and CDR2, looked up from the germline V gene (reference sequence), are SEHNR and FQNEAQ. These data are also associated with another study on T cells expressing NK-cell markers. From the second report: Under 10 donors provided sorted CD3+CD56+NKG2C+, CD3+CD56+NKG2C- and CD3+CD56-NKG2C+ T-cell subsets, whose TCR beta-chain repertoires were profiled. Of the eight sequenced donors, seven were found to be HCMV-seropositive and one was found to be HCMV-seronegative. To restrict sorting to alphabetaTCR-expressing T cells, an anti-gammadeltaTCR antibody was added in several experiments. In roughly six donors, the dominant CD3+CD56+NKG2C+ clonotypes ranked among the top 10 CD8+ clonotypes, making up 1.0-7.0% of CD8+ T cells. Those dominant clonotypes were again the most abundant among CD3+CD56-NKG2C+ cells in several donors, at about 28.3-60.1%. Whether the expanded NKG2C-expressing T cell clones were specific for HCMV antigens remained unclear. The eight sequenced donors were randomly selected healthy volunteers, three men and five women. HCMV-specific IgG was detected in serum with a commercial ELISA kit to determine HCMV serostatus. Bulk peripheral blood T-cell repertoires were additionally sequenced from unsorted PBMC for over 5 donors. MIGEC was used to demultiplex reads and group reads by UMI, and MiTCR was used to assemble and quantify clonotypes. To exclude erroneous sequences, any TCR cDNA sequence not supported by at least two reads was discarded. The tcR package was used for downstream repertoire analysis, and clonotypes were matched between fractions using CDR3 nucleotide sequence together with V segment. VDJmatch was used to annotate antigen specificity against VDJdb, with one amino acid substitution allowed in CDR3.

The receptor chain draws on TRBV7-9 and TRBJ2-7, and TRBD1 may be the D gene, going by 5 matching bases. Input material: PBMCs. The sequence came from a woman younger than 30 in good health. CDR3 reads: CASSTLTRARSEQYF. The bases read TGTGCCAGCAGTACCTTGACCAGGGCGCGGTCCGAGCAGTACTTC.